This is a list of T cell receptor beta chains from one sample in a study of CD8+ T cells in alopecia areata. Repertoires were generated with immunoSEQ multiplex PCR, while TCRdb's copy carries only in-frame clones and drops some. The data hold 170,000 or so clones, with about 60% observed a single time. The material was CD8+ T cells sorted from blood, obtained at week 24, from a patient treated with tofacitinib. The receptors originated from a human donor with alopecia areata. The CDR3 runs from the conserved cysteine through the conserved F or W. A D gene is named only where the DNA matches it firmly. Not all rows give a size; the values are once, few, many and, for expanded clones, a class.

j_gene | d_gene | v_gene | abundance | CDR3nt | CDR3aa
TRBJ1-2 | NA | TRBV9 | few | TGTGCCAGCGGGTCCTCGACTATTACCCCTGACTATGGCTACACCTTC | CASGSSTITPDYGYTF
TRBJ1-2 | NA | TRBV30 | NA | TGTGCCTGGAGTGTTAATTATGGCTACACCTTC | CAWSVNYGYTF
TRBJ1-2 | TRBD1 | TRBV30 | few | TGTGCCTGGAGTGTAGGGGGCGGGTATGGCTACACCTTC | CAWSVGGGYGYTF
TRBJ1-5 | NA | TRBV5-1 | NA | TGCGCCAGCAGCCCGGACGGATCCAATCAGCCCCAGCATTTT | CASSPDGSNQPQHF
TRBJ2-7 | NA | TRBV29-1 | few | TGCAGCGTTGAGGCGGAGTCCTACGAGCAGTACTTC | CSVEAESYEQYF
TRBJ2-7 | NA | TRBV29-1 | NA | TGCAGCGTTGAGACACCCCTTAACTACGAGCAGTACTTC | CSVETPLNYEQYF
TRBJ1-2 | NA | TRBV30 | NA | TGTGCCTGGAGGGACGGATGGGGAAACTATGGCTACACCTTC | CAWRDGWGNYGYTF
TRBJ1-2 | NA | TRBV6-1 | few | TGTGCCAGCATCGGGGGGCGAGGTGGCTACACCTTC | CASIGGRGGYTF
TRBJ2-5 | NA | TRBV7-9 | NA | TGTGCCAGCAGCCAGGGGTTGGGGACCCAGTACTTC | CASSQGLGTQYF
TRBJ2-5 | TRBD1 | TRBV7-9 | NA | TGTGCCAGCAGCCCGAAGGACAGGATCGAGACCCAGTACTTC | CASSPKDRIETQYF
TRBJ1-2 | NA | TRBV5-6 | NA | TGTGCCAGCAGCTTCGCAGGACAGCTTTCTACTAACTATGGCTACACCTTC | CASSFAGQLSTNYGYTF
TRBJ2-3 | TRBD2 | TRBV7-9 | NA | TGTGCCAGCAGGGGAATCCTAGCGGGCACAGATACGCAGTATTTT | CASRGILAGTDTQYF
TRBJ1-3 | NA | TRBV7-9 | few | TGTGCCAGCAGCTTAGGGGTCAACACCATATATTTT | CASSLGVNTIYF
TRBJ2-4 | TRBD1 | TRBV10-3 | NA | TGTGCCATCAGTGACCCTACAGGGGGCAGAAACATTCAGTACTTC | CAISDPTGGRNIQYF
TRBJ1-5 | NA | TRBV13 | NA | TGTGCCAGCAGCTCCGACGGGCAGCCCCAGCATTTT | CASSSDGQPQHF
TRBJ2-3 | NA | TRBV28 | few | TGTGCCAGCAGGTCAGACACCGGGAGCACAGATACGCAGTATTTT | CASRSDTGSTDTQYF
TRBJ1-1 | NA | TRBV4-1 | NA | TGCGCCAGCAGACCCGTGATGGGAGATACTGAAGCTTTCTTT | CASRPVMGDTEAFF
TRBJ1-1 | NA | TRBV10-2 | NA | TGCGCCAGCAGTGTTCCGGGACACACTGAAGCTTTCTTT | CASSVPGHTEAFF
TRBJ1-3 | TRBD1 | TRBV29-1 | NA | TGCAGCGTTCGAGGGGGCCCTGGAAACACCATATATTTT | CSVRGGPGNTIYF
TRBJ2-7 | TRBD1 | TRBV7-2 | NA | TGTGCCAGCAGCCCCTGGGGGCAGGGGGCGGTCTACGAGCAGTACTTC | CASSPWGQGAVYEQYF
TRBJ2-1 | TRBD2 | TRBV11-2 | NA | TGTGCCAGCAGCAACCCCAGTAGCGGGAGCTCCTACAATGAGCAGTTCTTC | CASSNPSSGSSYNEQFF
TRBJ1-1 | TRBD1 | TRBV6-5 | NA | TGTGCCAGCAGTACGACAGGGATGTATGGAGCTTTCTTT | CASSTTGMYGAFF
TRBJ2-4 | NA | TRBV4-1 | few | TGCGCCAGCAGCGACTCCCAAAACATTCAGTACTTC | CASSDSQNIQYF
TRBJ1-2 | NA | TRBV29-1 | NA | TGCAGCGTTGAAGGGCAGGGCTATGGCTACACCTTC | CSVEGQGYGYTF
TRBJ2-3 | NA | TRBV10-3 | NA | TGTGCCATCAGTGAGCCCGAGTGGTATTTT | CAISEPEWYF
TRBJ1-4 | NA | TRBV27 | NA | TGTGCCAGCAGTTACGGTATGGGTGAAAAACTGTTTTTT | CASSYGMGEKLFF
TRBJ1-2 | NA | TRBV20-1 | NA | TGCAGTGCTAGGGAGGGGTATGGCTACACCTTC | CSAREGYGYTF
TRBJ2-1 | NA | TRBV29-1 | NA | TGCAGCGTTGTTTCCGACAGCACATACAATGAGCAGTTCTTC | CSVVSDSTYNEQFF
TRBJ2-7 | TRBD1 | TRBV7-9 | NA | TGTGCCAGCAGTCCCCGGGACAGGGCGTCCTACGAGCAGTACTTC | CASSPRDRASYEQYF
TRBJ1-6 | NA | TRBV27 | NA | TGTGCCAGCAGTTCCGGGGCCTCACCCTCCTATTCACCCCTCCACTTT | CASSSGASPSYSPLHF
TRBJ2-6 | NA | TRBV5-1 | NA | TGCGCCCCAACCCAAGGCAGGGCCAATTTCTCTGGGGCCAACGTCCTGACTTTC | CAPTQGRANFSGANVLTF
TRBJ1-6 | NA | TRBV19 | NA | TGTGCCAGTAGTAAGGCCGGATCTATCCACTTT | CASSKAGSIHF
TRBJ2-1 | TRBD1 | TRBV29-1 | NA | TGCAGCGTTGAAGGGTCACAGGGGGCAGGTGAGCAGTTCTTC | CSVEGSQGAGEQFF
TRBJ1-2 | NA | TRBV13 | NA | TGTGCCAGCAGCTTAGAGGACAAACCTTTATCCGAGGGCTACACCTTC | CASSLEDKPLSEGYTF
TRBJ1-2 | TRBD1 | TRBV29-1 | NA | TGCAGCGGCTATACCGGGACAGGGGGTAACATCTATGGCTACACCTTC | CSGYTGTGGNIYGYTF
TRBJ2-5 | NA | TRBV18 | NA | TGTGCCAGCTCACCACCGATCAGGTACCAAGAGACCCAGTACTTC | CASSPPIRYQETQYF
TRBJ1-4 | NA | TRBV7-8 | NA | TGTGCCAGCAGCCCTCCGGGGAACGAAAAACTGTTTTTT | CASSPPGNEKLFF
TRBJ2-1 | NA | TRBV30 | NA | TGTGCCTGGAGCGAAAACTCCGCTGAGCAGTTCTTC | CAWSENSAEQFF
TRBJ1-6 | NA | TRBV29-1 | few | TGCAGCGTTGAAAAGTGGAGAGACCTTGTACCCCTCCACTTT | CSVEKWRDLVPLHF
TRBJ2-7 | NA | TRBV7-2 | NA | TGTGCCAGCAGCTTAGATGAGTACTACGAGCAGTACTTC | CASSLDEYYEQYF